The T cell receptor (beta chain) under discussion was sequenced for a study of cytomegalovirus exposure and HLA in healthy donors. The table lists this clone with a few counts. The PCR used 60 Vbeta and 13 Jbeta primers. Profiled with immunoSEQ multiplex PCR; TCRdb holds only in-frame clones, not every one. Among more than 95,000 clones listed, around 81% were seen once. The receptor's source is a woman aged 25 to 39 in good health and CMV-seronegative. Input material: PBMCs.

Written as DNA, the CDR3 is TGTGCCAGTAGTATAGCCAGGGGAGGGGCCAACGTCCTGACTTTC. Translation: CASSIARGGANVLTF. The chain has TRBV19 and TRBJ2-6; D possibly corresponds to TRBD1 (6 bases). The CDR3 totals 15 residues. The germline V and J ends were trimmed by 1 base and 4 bases, with 8 bases remaining between them. The germline V gene encodes CDR1 LNHDA and CDR2 SQIVND (reference sequence).